Presented here are 12 T cell receptor beta chains from one specimen sequenced in a study of T cells in Graves' hyperthyroidism and ophthalmopathy. RNA transcripts yielded amplified TCR beta CDR3 regions. Initially, a first-round RT-PCR of the TCR CDR3 employed the HTBI primer set. MiXCR, applied by TCRdb to the multiplex PCR reads, yields one record per CDR3 protein. The repertoire consists of 250,000 or so distinct CDR3 sequences, with just over 14% occurring once and the leading ten covering 10% to 15%. The source material was blood. The receptor set was obtained from a woman aged 40-49 years with Graves' hyperthyroidism that later progressed to Graves' ophthalmopathy.

This clonotype showed up just a few times. The rearrangement links TRBV29-1 to TRBJ1-2, with a tentative D call TRBD1 (6 bases). The CDR3 has 14 residues. Germline V CDR1 and CDR2: SQVTM, ANQGSEA. Trimming removed 7 bases from V and 3 bases from J, with 18 bases in between. The CDR3 DNA is TGCAGCGCCCGAGATGGACAGAATCACTATGGCTACACCTTC. Residues: CSARDGQNHYGYTF.

This clonotype was seen at least ten times. The J gene is TRBJ2-1, the V gene TRBV7-8; tentatively, D is TRBD2 (6 bases). Trimming cost V 2 bases and J 0 bases, with 11 bases left between them. The CDR3 extends over 16 amino acids. The germline V gene encodes CDR1 SGHVS and CDR2 FQNEAQ. DNA of the CDR3: TGTGCCAGCAGCTTACTAGCGATACTCTCCTACAATGAGCAGTTCTTC. It codes for CASSLLAILSYNEQFF.

This clonotype was seen at least ten times. This sequence joins TRBV19 and TRBJ1-6; no firm D call. The germline V gene has CDR1 LNHDA and CDR2 SQIVND (reference sequence). V lost 5 bases, J lost 1 base, and 6 bases lay in between. The CDR3 has 14 amino acids. The CDR3 region is CASSGGSYNSPLHF. DNA for the CDR3: TGTGCCAGTAGTGGTGGATCCTATAATTCACCCCTCCACTTT. The full variable domain, with the rest looked up from reference TRBV19 and TRBJ1-6, is DGGITQSPKYLFRKEGQNVTLSCEQNLNHDAMYWYRQDPGQGLRLIYYSQIVNDFQKGDIAEGYSVSREKKESFPLTVTSAQKNPTAFYLCASSGGSYNSPLHFGNGTRLTVT.

Ten or more counts support this clonotype. The chain recombines TRBV5-1 with TRBJ1-1; D is perhaps TRBD1 (5 bases). The CDR3 is made up of 14 amino acids. Germline CDR1 is SGHRS and CDR2 is YFSETQ. Trimming removed 1 base at V and 4 bases at J, with 11 bases between. The CDR3 spells CASSLISGTTEAFF. In nucleotides, the CDR3 is TGCGCCAGCAGCTTGATTTCAGGGACCACTGAAGCTTTCTTT.

This clonotype was found a few times. The chain recombines TRBV3-1 with TRBJ2-7; the D gene is possibly TRBD2 (5 bases). The ends were cut back, 5 bases at V and 5 bases at J, with 19 bases in the middle. This CDR3 has 15 residues. Germline V gene data show CDR1 as LGHDT and CDR2 as YNNKEL (reference sequence). The CDR3 protein is CASSKPRATHDEQYF. The CDR3 DNA sequence: TGTGCCAGCAGCAAACCGCGGGCGACCCACGACGAGCAGTACTTC.

The genes are TRBV28 and TRBJ1-2; no reliable D call. This CDR3 has 12 amino acids. CDR1 MDHEN and CDR2 SYDVKM come from the germline V gene. The ends were cut back, 6 bases at V and 3 bases at J, with 8 bases in the middle. The CDR3 DNA is TGTGCCAGCAGATACACCGACTATGGCTACACCTTC. Protein sequence: CASRYTDYGYTF.

This clonotype was recorded many times. The chain recombines TRBV30 with TRBJ2-1; 7 nucleotides match TRBD2. Germline CDR1 and CDR2: GTSNPN and SVGIG (reference sequence). The CDR3 is 15 residues long. Losses at the gene ends were 5 bases for V and 3 bases for J; bases not matched to a gene: 10. CDR3 coding DNA: TGTGCCTGGGGCCCTGTGGGGGGGAGCTACAATGAGCAGTTCTTC. Residues: CAWGPVGGSYNEQFF.

Many counts were recorded for this clonotype. CDR3 DNA sequence: TGTGCCAGCAAAGAAGGCGGGGCGGCCGGGACTAGCGGGACCTACGAGCAGTACTTC. Translated, it gives CASKEGGAAGTSGTYEQYF. The chain recombines TRBV28 with TRBJ2-7; 13 nucleotides agree with TRBD2. V lost 7 bases and J lost 2; bases outside the gene matches: 17. The CDR3 is 19 amino acids. Germline values: CDR1 MDHEN, CDR2 SYDVKM.

This clonotype has just a few counts. The chain couples TRBV4-1 to TRBJ1-4, with D unresolved. Germline lookup yields CDR1 MGHRA and CDR2 YSYEKL. This CDR3 is built from 12 residues. V was shortened by 0 bases and J by 11 bases, with 7 bases between the two germline ends. CDR3 sequence (DNA): TGCGCCAGCAGCCAAGACGTCGAGAAACTGTTTTTT. Translated: CASSQDVEKLFF.

This clonotype was observed many times. This chain joins TRBV28 and TRBJ2-7; D is possibly TRBD2 (7 bases). Looked up from germline, CDR1 is MDHEN and CDR2 is SYDVKM. Trimming took 7 bases from V and 5 from J, leaving 21 bases between them. The CDR3 extends over 15 amino acids. The CDR3, as DNA: TGTGCCAGCACCAAAGGGGGAGGGCCATTCCACGAGCAGTACTTC. It codes for CASTKGGGPFHEQYF.

The V and J genes are TRBV28 and TRBJ2-3; the D gene is possibly TRBD2 (5 bases). Trimming removed 4 bases at V and 4 bases at J, with 12 bases between. Germline CDR1 MDHEN, CDR2 SYDVKM. The CDR3 consists of 14 residues. CDR3 loop: CASSYEKLADTQYF. The CDR3 DNA reads as TGTGCCAGCAGTTACGAGAAACTAGCAGATACGCAGTATTTT.

At least ten counts were recorded for this clonotype. The chain uses TRBV28 and TRBJ2-7; 14 bases are a match to TRBD2. Per germline, CDR1 MDHEN and CDR2 SYDVKM. This CDR3 is built from 16 residues. J was trimmed by 4 bases and V by 2 bases; bases with no gene match: 4. CDR3 coding DNA: TGTGCCAGCAGTTTAGGGACTAGCGGGAGAACGTACGAGCAGTACTTC. Its protein is CASSLGTSGRTYEQYF.